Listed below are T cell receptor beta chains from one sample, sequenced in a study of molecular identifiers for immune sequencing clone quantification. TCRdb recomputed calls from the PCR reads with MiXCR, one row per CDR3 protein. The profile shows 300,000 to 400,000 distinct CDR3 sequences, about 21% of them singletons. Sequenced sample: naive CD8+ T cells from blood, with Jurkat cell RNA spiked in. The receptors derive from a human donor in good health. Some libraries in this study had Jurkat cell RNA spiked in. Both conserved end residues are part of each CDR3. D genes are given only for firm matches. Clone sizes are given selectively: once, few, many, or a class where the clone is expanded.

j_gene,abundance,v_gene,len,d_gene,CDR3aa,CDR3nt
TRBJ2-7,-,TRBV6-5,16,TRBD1,CASSYSNRGPYYEQYF,TGTGCCAGCAGTTACTCTAACAGGGGACCTTATTACGAGCAGTACTTC
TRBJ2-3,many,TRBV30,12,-,CAWSLIGDTQYF,TGTGCCTGGAGTCTCATTGGGGATACGCAGTATTTT
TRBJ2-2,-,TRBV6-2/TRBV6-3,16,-,CASSYARGRGTGELFF,TGTGCCAGCAGTTACGCGCGGGGGCGAGGCACCGGGGAGCTGTTTTTT
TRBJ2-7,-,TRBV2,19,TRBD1,CASSELGQGVYTLSYEQYF,TGTGCCAGCAGTGAATTAGGACAGGGGGTTTATACCCTCTCGTACGAGCAGTACTTC
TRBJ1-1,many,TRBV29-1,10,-,CSGAWTEAFF,TGCAGCGGTGCGTGGACAGAAGCTTTCTTT
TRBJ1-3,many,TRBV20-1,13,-,CSARGQNDDTIYF,TGCAGTGCTAGAGGACAGAATGATGACACCATATATTTT
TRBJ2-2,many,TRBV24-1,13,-,CATTGADTGELFF,TGTGCCACCACGGGGGCCGACACCGGGGAGCTGTTTTTT
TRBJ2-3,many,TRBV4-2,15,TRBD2,CASSRSSGGTDTQYF,TGTGCCAGCAGCCGTTCTAGCGGGGGCACAGATACGCAGTATTTT
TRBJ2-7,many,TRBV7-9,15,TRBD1,CASGPADREINEQYF,TGTGCCAGCGGGCCGGCGGACAGGGAAATCAACGAGCAGTACTTC
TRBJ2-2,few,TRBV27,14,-,CASTNRGGTGELFF,TGTGCCAGCACTAACAGGGGGGGCACCGGGGAGCTGTTTTTT
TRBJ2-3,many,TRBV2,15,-,CASSASTKVTDTQYF,TGTGCCAGCAGCGCCTCAACGAAAGTCACAGATACGCAGTATTTT
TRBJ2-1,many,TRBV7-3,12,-,CASSLGRSEQFF,TGTGCCAGCAGCTTAGGAAGGAGTGAGCAGTTCTTC
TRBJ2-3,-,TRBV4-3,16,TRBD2,CASSQDIAGLTGTQYF,TGCGCCAGCAGCCAGGATATAGCGGGGTTGACAGGTACGCAGTATTTT
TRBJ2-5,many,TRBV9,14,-,CASSQSGTQETQYF,TGTGCCAGCAGCCAATCTGGGACCCAAGAGACCCAGTACTTC
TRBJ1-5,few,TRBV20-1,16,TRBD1,CSARRGTGYSNQPQHF,TGCAGTGCTAGACGAGGGACAGGGTATAGCAATCAGCCCCAGCATTTT
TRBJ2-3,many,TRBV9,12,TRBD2,CASSGLADTQYF,TGTGCCAGCAGCGGACTAGCGGATACGCAGTATTTT
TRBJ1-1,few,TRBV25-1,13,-,CASRFRGLAEAFF,TGTGCCAGCAGGTTTAGGGGTTTGGCTGAAGCTTTCTTT
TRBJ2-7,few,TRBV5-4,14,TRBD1,CASSTGDRVYEQYF,TGTGCCAGCAGCACTGGGGACAGGGTCTACGAGCAGTACTTC
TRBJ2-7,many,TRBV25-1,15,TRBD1,CASSEGVTGAYEQYF,TGTGCCAGCAGTGAAGGAGTGACAGGGGCCTACGAGCAGTACTTC